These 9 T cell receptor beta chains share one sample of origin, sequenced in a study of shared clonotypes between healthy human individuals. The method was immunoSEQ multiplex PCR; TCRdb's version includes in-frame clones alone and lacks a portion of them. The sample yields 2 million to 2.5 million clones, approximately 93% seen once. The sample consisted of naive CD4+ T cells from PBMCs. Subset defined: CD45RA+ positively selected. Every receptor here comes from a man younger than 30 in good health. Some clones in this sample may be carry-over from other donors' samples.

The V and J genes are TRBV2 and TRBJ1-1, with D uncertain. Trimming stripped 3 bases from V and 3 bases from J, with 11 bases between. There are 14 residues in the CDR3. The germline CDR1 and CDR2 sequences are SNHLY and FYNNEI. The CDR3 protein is CASSEAAPDTEAFF. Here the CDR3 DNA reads TGTGCCAGCAGTGAGGCAGCCCCGGACACTGAAGCTTTCTTT.

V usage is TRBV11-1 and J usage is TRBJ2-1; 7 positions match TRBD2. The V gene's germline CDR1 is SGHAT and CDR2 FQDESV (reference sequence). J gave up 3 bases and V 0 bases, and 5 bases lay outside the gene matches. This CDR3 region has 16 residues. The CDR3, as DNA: TGTGCCAGCAGCTTAGCCCGGGACTACGACTACAATGAGCAGTTCTTC. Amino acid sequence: CASSLARDYDYNEQFF.

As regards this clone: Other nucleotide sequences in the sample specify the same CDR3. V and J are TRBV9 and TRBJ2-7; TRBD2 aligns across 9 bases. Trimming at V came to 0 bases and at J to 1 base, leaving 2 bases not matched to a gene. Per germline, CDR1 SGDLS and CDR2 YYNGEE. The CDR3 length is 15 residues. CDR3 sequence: CASSVAAGGSYEQYF. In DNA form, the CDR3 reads TGTGCCAGCAGCGTAGCAGCGGGGGGATCCTACGAGCAGTACTTC. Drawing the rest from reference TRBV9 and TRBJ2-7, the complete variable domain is DSGVTQTPKHLITATGQRVTLRCSPRSGDLSVYWYQQSLDQGLQFLIQYYNGEERAKGNILERFSAQQFPDLHSELNLSSLELGDSALYFCASSVAAGGSYEQYFGPGTRLTVT.

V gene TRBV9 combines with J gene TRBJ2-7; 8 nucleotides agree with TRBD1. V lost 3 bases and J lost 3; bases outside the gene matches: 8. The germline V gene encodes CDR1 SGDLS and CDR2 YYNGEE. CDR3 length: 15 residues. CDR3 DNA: TGTGCCAGCAGCGCCGGGACAGGAAGAGTCTACGAGCAGTACTTC. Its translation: CASSAGTGRVYEQYF.

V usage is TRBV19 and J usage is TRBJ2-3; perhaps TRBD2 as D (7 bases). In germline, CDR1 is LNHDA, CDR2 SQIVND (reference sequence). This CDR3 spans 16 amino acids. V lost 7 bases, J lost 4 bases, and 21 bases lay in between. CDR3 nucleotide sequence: TGTGCCAGTATCGGGAGGCTTGGTGAGGGGGCAGATACGCAGTATTTT. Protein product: CASIGRLGEGADTQYF.

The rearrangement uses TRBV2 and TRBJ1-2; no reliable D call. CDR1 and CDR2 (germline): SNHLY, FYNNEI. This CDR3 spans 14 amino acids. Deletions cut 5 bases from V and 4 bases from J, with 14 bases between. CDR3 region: CASSLLIGPYGYTF. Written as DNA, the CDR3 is TGTGCCAGCAGTTTACTAATAGGACCCTATGGCTACACCTTC.

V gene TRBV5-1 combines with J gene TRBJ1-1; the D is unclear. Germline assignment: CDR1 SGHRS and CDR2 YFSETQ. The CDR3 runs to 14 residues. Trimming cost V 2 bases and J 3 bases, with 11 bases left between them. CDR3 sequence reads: CASSLLVEDTEAFF. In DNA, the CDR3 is TGCGCCAGCAGCTTACTTGTCGAGGACACTGAAGCTTTCTTT.

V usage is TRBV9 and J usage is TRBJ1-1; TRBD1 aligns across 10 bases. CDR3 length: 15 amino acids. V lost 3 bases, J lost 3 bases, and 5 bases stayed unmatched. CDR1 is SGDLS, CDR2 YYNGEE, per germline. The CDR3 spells CASSAKGQGDTEAFF. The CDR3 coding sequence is TGTGCCAGCAGCGCTAAAGGACAGGGGGACACTGAAGCTTTCTTT. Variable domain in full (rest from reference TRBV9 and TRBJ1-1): DSGVTQTPKHLITATGQRVTLRCSPRSGDLSVYWYQQSLDQGLQFLIQYYNGEERAKGNILERFSAQQFPDLHSELNLSSLELGDSALYFCASSAKGQGDTEAFFGQGTRLTVV.

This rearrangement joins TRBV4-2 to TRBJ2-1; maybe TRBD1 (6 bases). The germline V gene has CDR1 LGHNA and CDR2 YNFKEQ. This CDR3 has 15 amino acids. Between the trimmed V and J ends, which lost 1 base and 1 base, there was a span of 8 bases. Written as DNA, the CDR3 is TGTGCCAGCAGCCAAGGACAGGATTCCTACAATGAGCAGTTCTTC. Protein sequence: CASSQGQDSYNEQFF.